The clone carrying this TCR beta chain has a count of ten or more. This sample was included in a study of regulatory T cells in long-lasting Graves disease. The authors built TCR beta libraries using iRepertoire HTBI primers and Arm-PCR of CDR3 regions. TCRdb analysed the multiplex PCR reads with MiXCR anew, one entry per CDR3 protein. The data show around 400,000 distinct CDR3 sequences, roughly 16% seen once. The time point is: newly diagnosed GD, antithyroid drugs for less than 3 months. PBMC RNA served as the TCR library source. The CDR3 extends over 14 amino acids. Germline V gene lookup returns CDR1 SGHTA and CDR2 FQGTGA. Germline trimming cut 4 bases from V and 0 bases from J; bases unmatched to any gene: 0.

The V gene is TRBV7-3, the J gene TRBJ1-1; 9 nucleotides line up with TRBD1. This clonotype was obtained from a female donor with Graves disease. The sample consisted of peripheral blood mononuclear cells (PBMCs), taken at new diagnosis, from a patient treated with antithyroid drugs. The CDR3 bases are TGTGCCAGCAGCTGGGACAGGGTGAACACTGAAGCTTTCTTT. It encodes CASSWDRVNTEAFF.